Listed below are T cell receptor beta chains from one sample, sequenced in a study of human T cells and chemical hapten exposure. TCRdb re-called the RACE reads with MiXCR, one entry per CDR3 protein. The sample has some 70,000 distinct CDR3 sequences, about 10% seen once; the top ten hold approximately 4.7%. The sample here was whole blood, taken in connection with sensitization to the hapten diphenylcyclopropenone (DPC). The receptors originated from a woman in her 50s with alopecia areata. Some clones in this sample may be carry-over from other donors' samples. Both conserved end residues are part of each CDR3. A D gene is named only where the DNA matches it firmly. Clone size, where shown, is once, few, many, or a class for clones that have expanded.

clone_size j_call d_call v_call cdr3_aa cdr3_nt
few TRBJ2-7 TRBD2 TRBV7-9 CASSLEGLSLAGFGEQYF TGTGCCAGCAGCTTAGAGGGCTTGTCGCTAGCGGGATTCGGTGAGCAGTACTTC
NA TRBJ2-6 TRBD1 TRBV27 CASRGQGFPGANVLTF TGTGCCAGCCGCGGACAGGGATTTCCTGGGGCCAACGTCCTGACTTTC
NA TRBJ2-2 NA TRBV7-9 CASSPEGGELFF TGTGCCAGCAGCCCAGAAGGCGGGGAGCTGTTTTTT
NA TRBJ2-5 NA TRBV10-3 CAISDGRTEETQYF TGTGCCATCAGTGACGGACGCACCGAAGAGACCCAGTACTTC
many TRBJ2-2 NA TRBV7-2 CASSSDLLRRRNTGELFF TGTGCCAGCAGCTCCGACCTTCTGAGACGGAGGAACACCGGGGAGCTGTTTTTT
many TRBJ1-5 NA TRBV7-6 CASSLQPGSNQPQHF TGTGCCAGCAGCTTACAGCCGGGGAGCAATCAGCCCCAGCATTTT
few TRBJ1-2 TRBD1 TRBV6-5 CASSSQGDYGYTF TGTGCCAGCAGTTCTCAGGGGGACTATGGCTACACCTTC
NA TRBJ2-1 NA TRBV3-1 CASSQDLGKTREQFF TGTGCCAGCAGCCAAGATCTTGGGAAGACCCGTGAGCAGTTCTTC
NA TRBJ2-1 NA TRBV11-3 CASSLRGSGHEQFF TGTGCCAGCAGCTTACGGGGTAGTGGGCATGAGCAGTTCTTC
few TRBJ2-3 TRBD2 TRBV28 CASKGTRGGAVSTQYF TGTGCCAGTAAGGGGACTAGGGGAGGGGCTGTGAGTACGCAGTATTTT
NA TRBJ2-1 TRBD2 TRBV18 CASSPTTSGQTNEQFF TGTGCCAGCTCACCGACTACTAGCGGGCAGACCAATGAGCAGTTCTTC
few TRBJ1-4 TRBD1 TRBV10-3 CAISAGQGAATNEKLFF TGTGCCATCAGTGCCGGACAGGGGGCCGCAACTAATGAAAAACTGTTTTTT
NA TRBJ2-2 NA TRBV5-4 CASSSTGELFF TGTGCCAGCAGCTCCACCGGGGAGCTGTTTTTT
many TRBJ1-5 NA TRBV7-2 CASSLERTQPQHF TGTGCCAGCAGCTTAGAACGGACCCAGCCCCAGCATTTT
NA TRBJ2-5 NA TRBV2 CASTIWGQQETQYF TGTGCCAGCACTATCTGGGGGCAACAAGAGACCCAGTACTTC
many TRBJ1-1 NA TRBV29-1 CSVPIPGGTEAFF TGCAGCGTCCCGATACCGGGGGGCACTGAAGCTTTCTTT
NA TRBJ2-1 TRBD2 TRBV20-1 CSAGGAGSRWNEQFF TGCAGTGCTGGGGGAGCGGGGTCACGGTGGAATGAGCAGTTCTTC
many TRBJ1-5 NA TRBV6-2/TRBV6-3 CASLGETDYSNQPQHF TGTGCCAGCCTCGGAGAGACGGACTATAGCAATCAGCCCCAGCATTTT
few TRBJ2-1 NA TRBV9 CASSVDSGNEQFF TGTGCCAGCAGCGTAGATTCGGGCAATGAGCAGTTCTTC
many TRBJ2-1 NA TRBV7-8 CASSLPLLAVTNEQFF TGTGCCAGCAGCTTACCCTTGTTGGCGGTTACTAATGAGCAGTTCTTC
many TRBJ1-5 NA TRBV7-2 CASSPGHGGNQPQHF TGTGCCAGCAGCCCTGGGCACGGGGGCAATCAGCCCCAGCATTTT
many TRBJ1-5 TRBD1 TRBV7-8 CASSVGDRTNQPQHF TGTGCCAGCAGCGTAGGGGACAGGACTAATCAGCCCCAGCATTTT
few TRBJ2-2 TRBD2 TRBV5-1 CASSLPSGSFGTRGELFF TGCGCCAGCAGCTTGCCTAGCGGGAGCTTCGGTACTCGGGGGGAGCTGTTTTTT
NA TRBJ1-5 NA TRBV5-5 CASSLEQVSNQPQHF TGTGCCAGCAGCTTGGAGCAGGTTAGCAATCAGCCCCAGCATTTT
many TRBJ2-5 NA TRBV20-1 CSAPTHRKTQYF TGCAGTGCCCCAACTCACAGAAAAACCCAGTACTTC
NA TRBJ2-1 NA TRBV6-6 CASSYEDFSEQFF TGTGCCAGCAGTTACGAGGACTTCAGTGAGCAGTTCTTC
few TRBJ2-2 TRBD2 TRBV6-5 CASSYRLAVNTGELFF TGTGCCAGCAGTTACCGGCTAGCGGTGAACACCGGGGAGCTGTTTTTT
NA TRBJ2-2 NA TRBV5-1 CASSLTSRGELFF TGCGCCAGCAGCTTGACTTCTCGCGGGGAGCTGTTTTTT
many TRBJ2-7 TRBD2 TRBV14 CASSRTGTRPYEQYF TGTGCCAGCAGCCGTACCGGGACTAGACCCTACGAGCAGTACTTC
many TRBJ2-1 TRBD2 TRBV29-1 CSVDGGGLLWFF TGCAGCGTTGATGGGGGAGGGCTTCTTTGGTTCTTC
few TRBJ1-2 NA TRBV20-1 CSASPLVGQTFNYGYTF TGCAGTGCTAGTCCCCTCGTCGGACAGACATTTAACTATGGCTACACCTTC
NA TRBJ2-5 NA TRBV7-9 CASSIKTSYPEYGTQYF TGTGCCAGCAGCATAAAGACTAGTTACCCCGAATATGGGACCCAGTACTTC
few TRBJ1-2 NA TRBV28 CASRRTAQGYTF TGTGCCAGCAGGCGGACAGCCCAGGGCTACACCTTC
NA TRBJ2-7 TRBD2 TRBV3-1 CASSQSTGLATEQYF TGTGCCAGCAGCCAATCCACGGGACTAGCAACCGAGCAGTACTTC